Presented here are 20 T cell receptor beta chains from one specimen sequenced in a study of T-cell reconstitution after alpha-beta-depleted transplantation in children. A library of TCRbeta sequences, prepared with unique molecular identifiers, was generated. TCRdb re-derived calls from the PCR reads in MiXCR, one entry per CDR3 protein. The sample consists of hundreds of thousands of distinct CDR3 sequences, nearly 10% of them appearing once. The starting material was PBMCs from the stem cell graft donor, obtained from the stem cell graft. Every receptor here comes from a human donor who donated a stem cell graft to a child with SCID.

The rearrangement links TRBV20-1 to TRBJ2-3; 7 bases fit TRBD1. Germline V gives CDR1 DFQATT, CDR2 SNEGSKA (reference sequence). The CDR3 consists of 13 residues. Unmatched junction bases numbered 2, after V lost 3 bases and J lost 2 bases. The CDR3 DNA is TGCAGTGCTAGGGACAGGACCACAGATACGCAGTATTTT. Protein: CSARDRTTDTQYF.

This clonotype was seen a handful of times. The chain carries TRBV7-2 and TRBJ2-7; D call uncertain. V lost 1 base and J 0 bases, leaving 7 bases between the germline ends. Germline V CDR1 and CDR2: SGHTA, FQGNSA. This CDR3 region has 14 residues. The CDR3 sequence is CASSLGPFSYEQYF. DNA of the CDR3: TGTGCCAGCAGCTTAGGACCGTTCTCCTACGAGCAGTACTTC.

The rearrangement uses TRBV12-3 or TRBV12-4 and TRBJ2-7; 12 bases are shared with TRBD2. The J call could be wrong; TRBJ2-5 is a better fit for the DNA end. The CDR3 sequence is 15 residues long. CDR3 residues: CASTMTGTSGETQYF. The CDR3, as DNA: TGTGCCAGCACTATGACCGGGACTAGCGGGGAGACCCAGTACTTC.

The chain uses TRBV3-1 and TRBJ1-4, with a weak D call TRBD1 (5 bases). The CDR3 runs 13 residues. Trimming cost V 4 bases and J 8 bases, with 11 bases left between them. Looked up from germline, CDR1 is LGHDT and CDR2 is YNNKEL (reference sequence). Written as DNA, the CDR3 is TGTGCCAGCAGCCCGGGACCCGGAGAAAAACTGTTTTTT. Its protein is CASSPGPGEKLFF.

This clonotype has a count of ten or more. This chain connects TRBV2 to TRBJ2-3; the D gene is possibly TRBD1 (5 bases). Germline V CDR1 and CDR2: SNHLY, FYNNEI. The CDR3 length is 11 residues. V was pared by 7 bases and J by 8 bases, with 10 bases between. CDR3 protein: CASISGRTQYF. DNA for the CDR3: TGTGCCAGCATTTCAGGGCGTACGCAGTATTTT.

This clonotype was observed a few times. V and J are TRBV20-1 and TRBJ2-2; TRBD1 matches at 7 bases. V was pared by 1 base and J by 3 bases, with 5 bases of the junction left unmatched. CDR3 size: 15 residues. Germline V gene lookup returns CDR1 DFQATT and CDR2 SNEGSKA (reference sequence). In DNA, the CDR3 is TGCAGTGCTAGAGCGACAGGGCGGGACACCGGGGAGCTGTTTTTT. Translation: CSARATGRDTGELFF.

This clonotype has at least ten counts. V gene TRBV12-5 combines with J gene TRBJ2-7, with D perhaps TRBD1 (6 bases). The ends were cut back, 5 bases at V and 3 bases at J, with 11 bases in the middle. CDR1 and CDR2 from the germline V gene are LGHNT and FRNRAP. The CDR3 loop spans 13 amino acids. The CDR3 DNA follows: TGTGCTAGTGGTGCTACAGGGTACTACGAGCAGTACTTC. It is translated as CASGATGYYEQYF.

The genes are TRBV20-1 and TRBJ2-3; 10 positions agree with TRBD2. V was clipped by 7 bases and J by 2 bases; unmatched bases: 12. Germline values: CDR1 DFQATT, CDR2 SNEGSKA (reference sequence). The CDR3 consists of 16 residues. The CDR3 spells CSVWGLAGEYTDTQYF. The CDR3, as DNA: TGCAGTGTCTGGGGTCTAGCGGGGGAATACACAGATACGCAGTATTTT.

The chain recombines TRBV20-1 with TRBJ1-1; a possible D gene is TRBD1 (5 bases). Germline lookup yields CDR1 DFQATT and CDR2 SNEGSKA (reference sequence). The length of the CDR3 is 14 residues. V lost 6 bases and J lost 0, with 14 bases in between. The CDR3 region is CSARREGMNTEAFF. The CDR3 nucleotides are TGCAGTGCCCGACGGGAGGGGATGAACACTGAAGCTTTCTTT.

This chain connects TRBV10-3 to TRBJ1-1, with unresolved D. CDR1 ENHRY and CDR2 SYGVKD come from the germline V gene. Trimming took 2 bases from V and 3 from J, leaving 7 bases between them. This CDR3 comprises 13 residues. The CDR3, as DNA: TGTGCCATCAGTGAGGCGCATGACACTGAAGCTTTCTTT. Protein product: CAISEAHDTEAFF.

This clonotype was recorded many times. The chain links TRBV28 to TRBJ2-3, with 10 positions matching TRBD2. The CDR3 has 13 amino acids. Germline loops: CDR1 MDHEN, CDR2 SYDVKM. With 9 bases clipped from V and 3 bases from J, the junction kept 3 bases outside the gene matches. Written as DNA, the CDR3 is TGTGCCAGTGGACTAGCGGAAACAGATACGCAGTATTTT. As protein: CASGLAETDTQYF.

J is TRBJ2-7 and V is TRBV6-1, with 8 bases that match TRBD1. The CDR3 length is 14 residues. Trimming took 4 bases from V and 2 from J; bases not matched to a gene: 4. The germline V gene encodes CDR1 MNHNS and CDR2 SASEGT. CDR3 nucleotide sequence: TGTGCCAGCAGTGGCAACAGGGGGACCTACGAGCAGTACTTC. Its translation: CASSGNRGTYEQYF.

This clonotype has only a few counts. This rearrangement joins TRBV20-1 to TRBJ1-1; no clear D. The germline V gene encodes CDR1 DFQATT and CDR2 SNEGSKA (reference sequence). V was trimmed by 1 base and J by 6 bases, leaving 3 bases between them. There are 10 residues in the CDR3. The CDR3 sequence is CSARAAEAFF. The DNA for the CDR3 is TGCAGTGCTAGAGCTGCTGAAGCTTTCTTT.

Ten or more counts support this clonotype. This chain uses TRBV5-1 with TRBJ2-2; D is perhaps TRBD2 (5 bases). The CDR3 runs to 15 residues. Germline V lookup: CDR1 SGHRS, CDR2 YFSETQ. Trimming removed 2 bases at V and 7 bases at J, with 15 bases between. CDR3 in DNA: TGCGCCAGCAGCTTACCCTTCGGGGTCAACGGGGAGCTGTTTTTT. Translation: CASSLPFGVNGELFF.

This clonotype was seen only a few times. The chain couples TRBV5-1 to TRBJ1-1; tentatively, D is TRBD1 (6 bases). CDR1 and CDR2 from the germline V gene are SGHRS and YFSETQ. Trimming removed 9 bases at V and 1 base at J, with 16 bases between. The CDR3 covers 14 residues. The chain's CDR3 is CATGRTEPNTEAFF. The CDR3, as DNA: TGCGCCACGGGCCGGACAGAACCGAACACTGAAGCTTTCTTT.

This clonotype was detected only a few times. V and J are TRBV5-4 and TRBJ2-3, with D hard to call. The CDR3 covers 15 residues. The V end lost 4 bases, the J end lost 0 bases, and 12 bases lay between the germline ends. Per the germline V gene, CDR1 is SGHNT and CDR2 is YYREEE (reference sequence). The CDR3 protein is CASSADWASTDTQYF. In DNA, the CDR3 is TGTGCCAGCAGCGCCGACTGGGCTAGCACAGATACGCAGTATTTT.

This clonotype turned up a few times. This chain joins TRBV2 and TRBJ1-4; D is unclear. Germline assignment: CDR1 SNHLY and CDR2 FYNNEI. There are 13 residues in the CDR3. V was shortened by 4 bases and J by 5 bases, with 8 bases between the two germline ends. CDR3 in amino acids: CASSGVYNEKLFF. In nucleotides, the CDR3 is TGTGCCAGCAGTGGGGTCTACAATGAAAAACTGTTTTTT.

This clonotype was picked up many times. This chain joins TRBV20-1 and TRBJ2-1; 7 positions agree with TRBD2. The CDR3 is made up of 12 amino acids. The V gene end was trimmed by 3 bases and the J gene end by 8 bases; junction bases not matched to a gene: 4. Germline loops: CDR1 DFQATT, CDR2 SNEGSKA (reference sequence). The DNA for the CDR3 is TGCAGTGCTAGCGGGGGGATTGATGAGCAGTTCTTC. Translating it yields CSASGGIDEQFF.

This sequence joins TRBV12-3 or TRBV12-4 and TRBJ1-3; D remains ambiguous. Trimming pared 7 bases from V and 7 bases from J, leaving 14 bases between. There are 13 residues in the CDR3. CDR3 in DNA: TGTGCCAGCAACGCAGGCCGGGAGAACACCATATATTTT. It encodes CASNAGRENTIYF.

This clonotype has at least ten counts. The chain joins TRBV12-3 or TRBV12-4 to TRBJ2-1; TRBD2 matches 8 bases. V shed 7 bases and J 7 bases; nucleotides not matched to a gene: 12. The CDR3 has 15 residues. The CDR3 sequence is CASISPRGGRNEQFF. For the CDR3, the DNA is TGTGCCAGCATCTCACCCCGGGGGGGCCGAAATGAGCAGTTCTTC.